Shown below are 14 T cell receptor beta chains from a single sample sequenced in a study of tumor-infiltrating lymphocytes in primary liver carcinoma. TCR beta cDNA was prepared out of around 460 ng total RNA by means of a constant-region primer. Library construction for TCR beta comprised three nested multiplex PCR rounds performed with slightly modified ARM-PCR. Rounds one and two of PCR, each of 10 cycles, were primed with TRBV1-TRBV30 forward primers and a C-beta reverse primer. TCRdb itself ran the multiplex PCR reads through MiXCR, one entry per CDR3 protein. The data show under 200,000 distinct CDR3 sequences, approximately 86% seen once. Co-extraction of both nucleic acids (RNA and DNA) used about 20-33 mg of unsorted bulk tissue. What was sequenced was tumor tissue from primary liver carcinoma. Source of these receptors: a man in his forties with primary liver carcinoma and hepatitis B virus infection.

The rearrangement uses TRBV4-2 and TRBJ1-2; D gene uncertain. The CDR3 consists of 14 residues. From germline, CDR1 is LGHNA and CDR2 YNFKEQ. For the CDR3, the DNA is TGTGTCAACAACGCCCTTGATGGGAACTATGGCTACACCTTC. Its protein is CVNNALDGNYGYTF.

The V call is TRBV5-1, the J call TRBJ1-2; the match to TRBD1 covers 7 bases. J gave up 6 bases and V 4 bases, and 9 bases lay outside the gene matches. The CDR3 runs to 14 residues. CDR1 is SGHRS, CDR2 YFSETQ, per germline. The CDR3 spells CASSHWKGGDGYTF. The CDR3 DNA reads TGCGCCAGCAGCCATTGGAAAGGGGGCGATGGCTACACCTTC.

Notes on this clonotype: Being one base from a much bigger clone, this may be a read error. The chain links TRBV30 to TRBJ1-5; 7 nucleotides align to TRBD1. The J call may be in error: the DNA end matches TRBJ2-3 better. Germline V gene data show CDR1 as GTSNPN and CDR2 as SVGIG (reference sequence). CDR3 length: 14 residues. CDR3 in DNA: TGTGCCTGGCGCTCAGGGGGTCTGGATCAGCCCCAGTATTTT. Translation: CAWRSGGLDQPQYF.

As regards this clonotype: The CDR3 does not close with the conserved phenylalanine or tryptophan, likely indicating a read error. V and J are TRBV5-4 and TRBJ2-3, with a weak D call TRBD2 (5 bases). The CDR3 length is 14 residues. Germline loops: CDR1 SGHNT, CDR2 YYREEE (reference sequence). The DNA for the CDR3 is TGCGCCAGCAGCTTGGCTAGCCGCACAGATACGCAGTATTTG. Protein: CASSLASRTDTQYL.

This sequence joins TRBV6-5 and TRBJ2-5; D ambiguous. V was trimmed by 9 bases and J by 6 bases, leaving 14 bases between them. CDR3 length: 12 residues. Germline CDR1 reads MNHEY; CDR2 reads SVGAGI. The CDR3 DNA sequence: TGTGCCAGTACGGACGAAGGGAAGACCCAGTACTTC. It translates to CASTDEGKTQYF.

Comment on this clonotype: One junction end disagrees with the germline gene, perhaps due to a read error. The V call is TRBV18, the J call TRBJ2-5, with 7 bases aligning to TRBD1. This CDR3 spans 13 amino acids. Germline V gene data show CDR1 as KGHSH and CDR2 as LQKENI. The CDR3 is CVSSPEGAETQYF. For the CDR3, the DNA is TGTGTCAGCTCACCAGAGGGGGCGGAGACCCAGTACTTC.

Note on this clonotype: This is likely a read error, given that the CDR3 carries no conserved phenylalanine or tryptophan at its end. The gene calls are TRBV5-4 and TRBJ2-1, with TRBD2 as a possible D gene (6 bases). Germline V gene lookup returns CDR1 SGHNT and CDR2 YYREEE (reference sequence). The CDR3 is made up of 15 amino acids. CDR3 amino acids: CASNLGGNSYNEQFL. The CDR3 region has the DNA TGTGCCAGCAACTTGGGCGGGAACTCCTACAATGAGCAGTTCTTA.

The rearrangement links TRBV11-3 to TRBJ2-1; D remains unclear. The ends were cut back, 11 bases at V and 6 bases at J, with 14 bases in the middle. CDR1 is SGHNT, CDR2 YENEEA, per germline. The CDR3 is 12 amino acids. The CDR3 sequence: CAFSSNGNEQFF. As DNA, the CDR3 is TGTGCCTTCAGCTCAAATGGCAATGAGCAGTTCTTC.

A remark on this clonotype: The junction shows a germline mismatch at one end, possibly a read error. The chain links TRBV4-2 to TRBJ2-5; TRBD1 agrees at 12 bases. The CDR3 extends over 16 amino acids. The V gene's germline CDR1 is LGHNA and CDR2 YNFKEQ. CDR3 DNA sequence: TGTGCCAGCAGTCAAGACGGGACAGGGGGCCAAGAGACCCATTACTTT. This sequence encodes CASSQDGTGGQETHYF.

Comment on this clonotype: In this CDR3 the conserved last residue, phenylalanine or tryptophan, is missing, so a read error is likely. The chain employs TRBV30 and TRBJ2-7; D unclear. CDR3 size: 12 residues. V was pared by 2 bases and J by 5 bases, with 10 bases between. The germline CDR1 and CDR2 sequences are GTSNPN and SVGIG (reference sequence). CDR3 residues: CAWSTPHNEQYL. For the CDR3, the DNA is TGTGCCTGGAGTACCCCCCACAACGAGCAGTACCTC.

In this sample, this clonotype turned up a few times. A junction end diverges from the germline sequence, so it may reflect a read error. The chain carries TRBV6-6 and TRBJ1-2, with unresolved D. Germline V gene sequence: CDR1 MNHNY, CDR2 SVGAGI (reference sequence). The CDR3 runs 14 residues. CDR3 residues: CVSTTDPRNYGYTF. CDR3 DNA sequence: TGTGTCAGCACCACGGATCCCAGGAACTATGGCTACACCTTC.

For this clonotype: No conserved phenylalanine or tryptophan is present at the end of the CDR3, so a read error is the likely explanation. It is unclear where the CDR3 begins or ends on the DNA, so no DNA is shown, and the CDR3 is as TCRdb lists it. V usage is TRBV6-6 and J usage is TRBJ2-1; no DNA check was done on the table's D call, TRBD2. The CDR3 spans 19 amino acids, including both terminal residues. CDR1 and CDR2 from the germline V gene are MNHNY and SVGAGI (reference sequence). The chain's CDR3 is CASSYSLAGGSSSYSEHFS.

This clonotype has a single count. V gene TRBV6-1 combines with J gene TRBJ2-3, with TRBD2 matching over 7 bases. Trimming at V came to 5 bases and at J to 5 bases, leaving 16 bases not matched to a gene. CDR1 is MNHNS and CDR2 is SASEGT in the germline V gene. The CDR3 covers 17 residues. In nucleotides, the CDR3 is TGTGCCAGCAGTCTCCACGTCAAGCGGGACGAAATAGATACGCAGTATTTT. Amino acids: CASSLHVKRDEIDTQYF.

Concerning this clonotype itself: Sequence at one end of the junction differs from germline and may be a read error. The rearrangement uses TRBV29-1 and TRBJ2-3; D is undetermined. This CDR3 comprises 12 residues. Germline CDR1 reads SQVTM; CDR2 reads ANQGSEA. DNA for the CDR3: TGCAGCGTTGGTCACCGGGCGGATACGCACTATTTT. It is translated as CSVGHRADTHYF.